This TCR beta chain was observed in a study of a mutant IDH1 vaccine in newly diagnosed glioma (dated by TCRdb to 2020 to 2022). Study-wide context: Vaccination was initiated 4-6 weeks after radiotherapy alone, or concurrently with temozolomide cycles in the chemotherapy-containing groups. Before enrollment, most patients had been given radiochemotherapy with temozolomide as standard therapy, while the rest had received either radiotherapy alone or temozolomide alone. Peripheral blood samples were drawn at six visits, namely V03 (baseline), V05, V07, V10, V12 and V13. Of the approximately 30 treated patients, approximately 62% were male and about 40% were female, and the mean age was around 40 years. The week-35 safety follow-up took place at visit V12, and the week-47 end of study took place at visit V13. For exploratory analyses, around 26 treated patients had longitudinal TCRB deep sequencing done wherever samples were available.

What the research found in general, with its limitations: Pseudoprogression seemed to be unrelated to changes in the top peripheral T cell clonotypes found by TCRB sequencing. Availability determined which PBMC samples were chosen for TCRB deep sequencing. The authors stated that sample limitations prevented analyses of patient blood samples from being reproduced. Immune responses induced by the vaccine were seen in around 93% of patients across multiple MHC alleles.

Sequences MNHEY (CDR1) and SVGAGI (CDR2) are obtained from the germline V gene. The trim is 0 bases for V and 6 bases for J, with a gap of 12 bases between the germline ends. Measured from the cysteine to the phenylalanine, the CDR3 is 15 residues long. Only the CDR3 portion is preserved as DNA: 45 bases, with reading frame beginning at the first base. The label giving this sample's time point can be read as: week 35, safety follow-up. Each vaccine dose was 300 ug of a 20-mer mutant IDH1 peptide in Montanide, given subcutaneously with topical imiquimod. Across visits V03 through V10, patients got a total of eight vaccinations, given in weeks 1, 3, 5, 7, 11, 15, 19 and 23. The donors had newly diagnosed IDH1-mutant astrocytomas of WHO grade 3 or 4 that showed loss of nuclear ATRX. The samples were drawn from NOA16, a multicentre, single-arm, open-label phase I trial in Germany that tested a mutant IDH1 peptide vaccine in humans for the first time. Genomic DNA for TCRB sequencing was extracted from EDTA blood using the DNeasy Blood and Tissue Kit.

This clone was recorded a few times. No cognate antigen has been identified for it. Base qualities were left out, and no much larger clone turns up one base away. Library construction relied on the immunoSEQ multiplex PCR assay. The hsTCRB Kit was used according to the manufacturer's protocol to amplify rearranged TCR beta chain sequences. TCRB libraries were sequenced on an Illumina MiSeq. The original methods were these. Demultiplexing, trimming and gene mapping were performed with the kit vendor's proprietary platform. TCRdb's version of the immuneACCESS table is confined to in-frame rearrangements and falls short of the full clone set. An unresolved V gene accounts for under half of the shortfall where checked; the remainder is of unknown origin. D and trimming come from the DNA, and the V and J calls and clone size come from that table. For this sample the table gives tens of thousands of clones, of which 81% were detected only once. The ten largest clones take up roughly 5% of the sample.

The chain is encoded by TRBV6-5 joined to TRBJ1-5; the D gene is unclear. Sequences were derived from PBMCs, sampled from a glioma patient whose treatment included an IDH1 peptide vaccine. The origin of this receptor is a middle-aged woman with glioma. Some clones in this sample may be carry-over from other donors' samples. The DNA sequence is as follows: TGTGCCAGCAGTTACTCGTTACCTAAAAGTCAGCCCCAGCATTTT. Translated, it gives CASSYSLPKSQPQHF.